This TCR beta chain was found in a study of CD8+ T cells in alopecia areata. Across the study: Affected scalp percentage set treated patients' severity scores. General study points: Relative to mice, TCR sharing across patients was less clear, a difference possibly HLA-related. Numerous clones, expanded in lesions, remained in scalp and blood during tofacitinib.

Regarding this clone: Its target is not known.

Reverse transcription of extracted RNA yielded cDNA, which provided the sequencing template. Produced via immunoSEQ multiplex PCR; TCRdb's table is partial and in-frame only. Of about 190,000 clones in the sample, less than 70% were seen once. The germline V gene has CDR1 SGHVS and CDR2 FNYEAQ. The ends were cut back, 1 base at V and 8 bases at J, with 12 bases in the middle. The CDR3 length is 15 residues. Described treatment: oral pan-JAK inhibitor, 5-10 mg twice daily. Samples from alopecia areata patients were lesional scalp punch biopsies and peripheral blood. The sequences come from CD4+ T cells sorted from blood, collected at approximately week 50, from a patient treated with tofacitinib. The receptor comes from a human donor with alopecia areata. V usage is TRBV7-6 and J usage is TRBJ1-6; perhaps TRBD1 as D (6 bases). Here the CDR3 reads CASSLESRQDSPLHF. CDR3 in DNA: TGTGCCAGCAGCTTAGAATCCCGACAGGATTCACCCCTCCACTTT.